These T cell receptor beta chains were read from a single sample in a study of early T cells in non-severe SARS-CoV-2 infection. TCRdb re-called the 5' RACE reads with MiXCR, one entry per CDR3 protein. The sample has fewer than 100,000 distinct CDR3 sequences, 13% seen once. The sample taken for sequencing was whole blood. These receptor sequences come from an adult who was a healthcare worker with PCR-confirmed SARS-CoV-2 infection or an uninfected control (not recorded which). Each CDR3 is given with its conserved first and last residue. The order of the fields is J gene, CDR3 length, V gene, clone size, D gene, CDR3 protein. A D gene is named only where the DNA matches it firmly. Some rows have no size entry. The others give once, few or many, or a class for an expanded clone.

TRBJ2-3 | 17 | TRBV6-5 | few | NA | CATHLGPAGPSTDTQYF
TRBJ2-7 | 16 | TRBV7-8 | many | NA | CASSLVGSGTPYEQYF
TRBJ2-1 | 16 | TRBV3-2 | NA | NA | CASSQPPGNRPGEQFF
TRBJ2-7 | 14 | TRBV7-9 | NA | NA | CASSPPYSIYEQYF
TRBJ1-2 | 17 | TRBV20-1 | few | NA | CSARDLWGARGLNGYTF
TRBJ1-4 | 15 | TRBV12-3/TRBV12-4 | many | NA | CASSYRASMGEKLFF
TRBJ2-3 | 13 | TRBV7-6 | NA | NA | CASSLVFVDTQYF
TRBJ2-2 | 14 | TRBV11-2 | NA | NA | CASSLAMVTGELFF
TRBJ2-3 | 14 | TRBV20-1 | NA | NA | CSARGTTLTDTQYF
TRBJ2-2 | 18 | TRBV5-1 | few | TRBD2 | CASSLEFSGDAYTGELFF
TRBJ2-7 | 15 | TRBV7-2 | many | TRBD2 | CASSLVAGGPSEQYF
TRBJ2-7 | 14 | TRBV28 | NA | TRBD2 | CASRFGEGTYEQYF
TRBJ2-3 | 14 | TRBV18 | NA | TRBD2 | CASSPTAGTDTQYF
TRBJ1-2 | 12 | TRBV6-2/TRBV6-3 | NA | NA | CASSYSTYGYTF
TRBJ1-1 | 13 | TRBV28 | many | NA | CASMEGLNTEAFF
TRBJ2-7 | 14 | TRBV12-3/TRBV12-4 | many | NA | CASSLDRGLGEQYF
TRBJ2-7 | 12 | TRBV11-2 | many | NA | CASSPSRREQYF
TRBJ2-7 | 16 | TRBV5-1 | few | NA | CASSLDRGTRSYEQYF
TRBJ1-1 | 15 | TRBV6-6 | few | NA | CASSYSGQGNTEAFF
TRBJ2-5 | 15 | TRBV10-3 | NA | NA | CAISEGTGGGETQYF
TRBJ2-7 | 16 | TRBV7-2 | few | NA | CASSARPGVSAYEQYF
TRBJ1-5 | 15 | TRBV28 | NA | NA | CASSFGEGSNQPQHF
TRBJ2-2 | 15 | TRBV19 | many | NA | CASSIRGGNTGELFF
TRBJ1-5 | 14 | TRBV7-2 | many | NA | CASSFLTANQPQHF
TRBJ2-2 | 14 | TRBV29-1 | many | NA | CSVFRGADTGELFF
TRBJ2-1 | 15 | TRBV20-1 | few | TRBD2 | CSAMESGGLGNEQFF
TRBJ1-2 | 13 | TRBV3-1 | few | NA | CASSQEVVRGYTF
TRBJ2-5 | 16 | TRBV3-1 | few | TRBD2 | CASSLSVAGGQKTQYF
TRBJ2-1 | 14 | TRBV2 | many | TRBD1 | CASRDRGIYNEQFF
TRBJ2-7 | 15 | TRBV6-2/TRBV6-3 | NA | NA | CASSPTRGADYEQYF
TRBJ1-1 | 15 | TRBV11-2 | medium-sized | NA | CASSLGEWAHTEAFF